This T cell receptor beta chain is drawn from a study of Graves' ophthalmopathy and Graves' hyperthyroidism. V dropped 3 bases and J dropped 7 bases, with 25 bases sitting between them. Per germline, CDR1 MDHEN and CDR2 SYDVKM. The CDR3 is 17 residues long. This clonotype was detected ten times or more. From RNA, the CDR3 regions of TCR beta chains were amplified and sequenced. First-round RT-PCR with HTBI primers preceded a second-round multiplex PCR. One entry per CDR3 protein, called by TCRdb with MiXCR from the multiplex PCR reads. The sample contains roughly 410,000 distinct CDR3 sequences, 15% of which appear only once.

This receptor was obtained from a woman under 30 with stable Graves' hyperthyroidism. Sequencing was performed on peripheral blood. The chain combines TRBV28 with TRBJ2-7; D call uncertain. DNA for the CDR3: TGTGCCAGCAGTTTGGTTGGGATGGCCCTCCTTGGTCAGGAGCAGTACTTC. As protein: CASSLVGMALLGQEQYF.